This TCR beta chain was sequenced in a study of T cell responses to AZD1222 COVID-19 vaccine. Study-wide findings and caveats: There were repertoire samples only from the period after the peak T cell response. With two AZD1222 doses given, Spike-specific TCR breadth and depth both rose. There were mostly white British donors and more females than males, and clonal diversity was possibly underestimated. As reported, nearly half of all spike-specific TCRs target variant regions that are unmutated.

The method was immunoSEQ multiplex PCR; TCRdb's version includes in-frame clones alone and lacks a portion of them. The sample holds 79,000 or so clones; more than 60% are singletons and the top ten take roughly 28%. There are a few counts of this clone. Antigen specificity is unknown. The CDR3 loop spans 16 amino acids. V was cut by 4 bases and J by 4 bases, with 19 bases left in between. CDR1 is SGHDN, CDR2 FVKESK, per germline. This sequence was found in an adult who received the MenACWY meningococcal vaccine as a control. The J gene is TRBJ1-1, the V gene TRBV14; no clear D gene. Sequencing used peripheral blood, obtained 28 days after the second dose of the MenACWY control vaccine. In DNA form, the CDR3 reads TGTGCCAGCAGCCCCAGGCAACTCGGAGAGGGCACTGAAGCTTTCTTT. Amino acid sequence: CASSPRQLGEGTEAFF.